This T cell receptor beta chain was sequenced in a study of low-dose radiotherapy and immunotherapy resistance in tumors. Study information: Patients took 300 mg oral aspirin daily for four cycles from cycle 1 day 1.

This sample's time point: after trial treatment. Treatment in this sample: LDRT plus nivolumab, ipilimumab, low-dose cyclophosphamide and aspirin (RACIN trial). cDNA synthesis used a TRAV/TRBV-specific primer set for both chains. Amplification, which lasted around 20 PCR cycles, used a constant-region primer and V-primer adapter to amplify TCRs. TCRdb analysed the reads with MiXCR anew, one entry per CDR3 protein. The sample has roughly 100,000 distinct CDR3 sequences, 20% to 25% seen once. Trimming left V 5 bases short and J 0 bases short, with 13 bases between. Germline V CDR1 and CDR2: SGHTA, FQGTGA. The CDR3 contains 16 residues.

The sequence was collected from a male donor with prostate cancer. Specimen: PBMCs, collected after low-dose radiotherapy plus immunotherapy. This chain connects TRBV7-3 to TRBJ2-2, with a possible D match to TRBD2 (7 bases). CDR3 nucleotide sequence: TGTGCCAGCAGCCCAAGGGGGGGTGCGAACACCGGGGAGCTGTTTTTT. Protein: CASSPRGGANTGELFF. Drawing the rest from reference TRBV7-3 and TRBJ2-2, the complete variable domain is GAGVSQTPSNKVTEKGKYVELRCDPISGHTALYWYRQSLGQGPEFLIYFQGTGAADDSGLPNDRFFAVRPEGSVSTLKIQRTERGDSAVYLCASSPRGGANTGELFFGEGSRLTVL.